The 25 T cell receptor beta chains below come from one sample, sequenced in a study of T cells in localized non-small cell lung cancer. Only in-frame clones appear in the TCRdb table, and some are missing; sequencing was by immunoSEQ multiplex PCR. The top ten hold about 15% of the sample, which has roughly 53,000 clones, over 80% seen once. The source material was peripheral blood mononuclear cells, sampled before any cancer treatment. The receptors come from a man between 40 and 75 years old with stage III lung adenocarcinoma.

V and J are TRBV7-3 and TRBJ2-1, with 11 bases identical to TRBD2. The length of the CDR3 is 15 residues. The germline CDR1 and CDR2 sequences are SGHTA and FQGTGA. V was pared by 5 bases and J by 9 bases, with 9 bases of the junction left unmatched. The CDR3 protein is CASSVLAGALSEQFF. As DNA, the CDR3 is TGTGCCAGCAGCGTACTAGCGGGGGCCCTCTCTGAGCAGTTCTTC.

The rearrangement links TRBV7-3 to TRBJ2-5; maybe TRBD2 (5 bases). Germline assignment: CDR1 SGHTA and CDR2 FQGTGA. With 1 base removed from V and 1 base from J, the gap between germline ends came to 7 bases. This CDR3 contains 14 residues. CDR3 sequence reads: CASSLNAGQETQYF. The CDR3 DNA reads TGTGCCAGCAGCTTAAATGCGGGCCAAGAGACCCAGTACTTC.

In nucleotides, the CDR3 is TGTGCCAGCAGTGTCCTCCGGGACAGATACGAGCAGTACTTC. Protein product: CASSVLRDRYEQYF. The chain recombines TRBV6-1 with TRBJ2-7; 7 nucleotides match TRBD1. Germline V CDR1 and CDR2: MNHNS, SASEGT. CDR3 size: 14 residues. V lost 4 bases, J lost 4 bases, and 7 bases stayed unmatched.

This chain connects TRBV7-9 to TRBJ1-1, with D unclear. With 11 bases removed from V and 6 bases from J, the gap between germline ends came to 22 bases. Germline loops: CDR1 SEHNR, CDR2 FQNEAQ (reference sequence). CDR3 length: 14 residues. The DNA of the CDR3 is TGTGCCCTGATCGAAATGGTTTCGGAACCTGAAGCTTTCTTT. It codes for CALIEMVSEPEAFF.

This clone has a single count. The chain is built from TRBV11-2 and TRBJ1-1; D remains unclear. Trimming took 7 bases from V and 3 from J, leaving 21 bases between them. Germline V gene sequence: CDR1 SGHAT, CDR2 FQNNGV. The CDR3 is 16 amino acids. Here the CDR3 reads CASTPRVGLRDTEAFF. Written as DNA, the CDR3 is TGTGCCAGCACCCCGCGGGTTGGCCTTAGGGACACTGAAGCTTTCTTT. The full variable domain, in which reference TRBV11-2 and TRBJ1-1 provide the parts outside the CDR3, is EAGVAQSPRYKIIEKRQSVAFWCNPISGHATLYWYQQILGQGPKLLIQFQNNGVVDDSQLPKDRFSAERLKGVDSTLKIQPAKLEDSAVYLCASTPRVGLRDTEAFFGQGTRLTVV.

The chain couples TRBV7-3 to TRBJ2-1; no clear D. The CDR3 is 13 residues long. CDR1 SGHTA and CDR2 FQGTGA come from the germline V gene. With 0 bases removed from V and 5 bases from J, the gap between germline ends came to 5 bases. The CDR3 region is CASSLTQNNEQFF. DNA of the CDR3: TGTGCCAGCAGCTTAACACAGAACAATGAGCAGTTCTTC.

CDR3 coding DNA: TGCGCCAGCAGCCAAGAGAGGGATCCTAACTATGGCTACACCTTC. Its translation is CASSQERDPNYGYTF. The rearrangement links TRBV4-1 to TRBJ1-2, with D hard to call. Germline V gene sequence: CDR1 MGHRA, CDR2 YSYEKL. The CDR3 has 15 residues. Trimming took off 0 bases at V and 0 bases at J, with 8 bases between the two ends.

The V and J genes are TRBV9 and TRBJ2-7, with D tentatively TRBD1 or TRBD2 (5 bases each). The CDR3 runs to 15 residues. CDR1 and CDR2 from the germline V gene are SGDLS and YYNGEE. V lost 0 bases and J 0 bases, leaving 10 bases between the germline ends. CDR3 loop: CASSVDPGPSYEQYF. The CDR3 region has the DNA TGTGCCAGCAGCGTAGATCCGGGACCCTCCTACGAGCAGTACTTC.

This clone was seen just once. This chain links TRBV18 with TRBJ1-3; D uncertain. Germline CDR1 KGHSH, CDR2 LQKENI. The CDR3 runs to 14 residues. Trimming took off 0 bases at V and 1 base at J, with 4 bases between the two ends. Here the CDR3 DNA reads TGTGCCAGCTCACCACCAGGGTCTGGAAACACCATATATTTT. Translating it yields CASSPPGSGNTIYF.

The J gene is TRBJ2-2, the V gene TRBV5-5; 10 nucleotides agree with TRBD2. V was clipped by 4 bases and J by 4 bases; unmatched bases: 7. The germline V gene encodes CDR1 SGHKS and CDR2 YYEKEE (reference sequence). CDR3 length: 16 residues. The CDR3 DNA reads TGTGCCAGCAGCGGGAGGACTAGCGGAGGCACCGGGGAGCTGTTTTTT. Translating gives CASSGRTSGGTGELFF.

The chain is built from TRBV11-2 and TRBJ2-3; D gene ambiguous. CDR1 SGHAT and CDR2 FQNNGV come from the germline V gene. The length of the CDR3 is 17 residues. V was shortened by 2 bases and J by 0 bases, with 15 bases between the two germline ends. This CDR3 reads CASSLSPRKTSTDTQYF. CDR3 in DNA: TGTGCCAGCAGCTTAAGTCCTAGAAAAACTAGCACAGATACGCAGTATTTT.

V gene TRBV7-9 combines with J gene TRBJ2-5; 9 bases line up with TRBD2. Germline trimming cut 5 bases from V and 3 bases from J; bases unmatched to any gene: 7. Germline V gene data show CDR1 as SEHNR and CDR2 as FQNEAQ (reference sequence). This CDR3 region has 15 residues. The CDR3 DNA is TGTGCCAGCAGCCGGACCGTAGCGGGAGAAGAGACCCAGTACTTC. Encoded protein: CASSRTVAGEETQYF.

V usage is TRBV11-2 and J usage is TRBJ2-5; TRBD2 is a possible D gene (6 bases). Trimming pared 5 bases from V and 2 bases from J, leaving 12 bases between. This CDR3 has 14 amino acids. Germline CDR1 SGHAT, CDR2 FQNNGV. The CDR3 nucleotides read TGTGCCAGCAGCCCGCGACTAGTACAAGAGACCCAGTACTTC. This translates into CASSPRLVQETQYF.

The chain has TRBV29-1 and TRBJ1-2; D is uncertain. V was pared by 7 bases and J by 4 bases, with 10 bases between. The V gene's germline CDR1 is SQVTM and CDR2 ANQGSEA. The CDR3 sequence is 11 residues long. CDR3 DNA: TGCAGCGCTCAATTTGGCTATGGCTACACCTTC. This gives the protein CSAQFGYGYTF.

The CDR3 loop reads CASSPTPTGGEQYF. The CDR3 DNA sequence: TGTGCCAGCAGCCCAACACCGACAGGAGGCGAGCAGTACTTC. V and J are TRBV5-5 and TRBJ2-7; D perhaps matches TRBD1 (6 bases). V was trimmed by 4 bases and J by 6 bases, leaving 17 bases between them. The CDR3 runs to 14 residues. Germline V gives CDR1 SGHKS, CDR2 YYEKEE (reference sequence).

The rearrangement joins TRBV18 to TRBJ2-7; weak D call: TRBD2 (6 bases). CDR3 length equals 15 residues. Looked up from germline, CDR1 is KGHSH and CDR2 is LQKENI. Trimming shortened V by 2 bases and J by 0 bases, and 11 bases separated the two germline ends. CDR3 protein: CASSPGSGDSYEQYF. The CDR3 DNA follows: TGTGCCAGCTCACCAGGTTCGGGGGACTCCTACGAGCAGTACTTC.

The sample holds a few counts of this clone. The gene calls are TRBV5-1 and TRBJ1-5; TRBD1 might be the D (5 bases). The V end lost 2 bases, the J end lost 2 bases, and 11 bases lay between the germline ends. The germline CDR1 and CDR2 sequences are SGHRS and YFSETQ. The CDR3 totals 15 residues. DNA of the CDR3: TGCGCCAGCAGCTTAAACGGGGCGGGCAATCAGCCCCAGCATTTT. It codes for CASSLNGAGNQPQHF. Based on the CDR3 plus reference TRBV5-1 and TRBJ1-5, the full variable domain is KAGVTQTPRYLIKTRGQQVTLSCSPISGHRSVSWYQQTPGQGLQFLFEYFSETQRNKGNFPGRFSGRQFSNSRSEMNVSTLELGDSALYLCASSLNGAGNQPQHFGDGTRLSIL.

The chain carries TRBV20-1 and TRBJ2-1, with D unclear. The V end was cut by 2 bases, the J end by 6 bases, with 5 bases between. This CDR3 is built from 11 residues. Germline CDR1 is DFQATT and CDR2 is SNEGSKA (reference sequence). For the CDR3, the DNA is TGCAGTGCTAGACCCCCCAATGAGCAGTTCTTC. Its translation: CSARPPNEQFF.

The table lists this clone with a few counts. This chain uses TRBV9 with TRBJ1-1, with D unresolved. V lost 0 bases and J 8 bases, leaving 11 bases between the germline ends. CDR1 is SGDLS and CDR2 is YYNGEE in the germline V gene. The CDR3 totals 13 residues. The CDR3 sequence: CASSVDLVREAFF. The CDR3 nucleotides are TGTGCCAGCAGCGTAGATCTAGTGCGGGAAGCTTTCTTT.

For this clone: An end of the junction differs from the germline gene, which may be a read error. The chain has TRBV11-1 and TRBJ2-1; 7 bases fit TRBD1. The germline CDR1 and CDR2 sequences are SGHAT and FQDESV (reference sequence). The length of the CDR3 is 16 residues. In DNA form, the CDR3 reads TGTGCCAGCAGTTTAGGGGGCGGGTCCCCCTTGGAGGAGCAGTTCTTC. This gives the protein CASSLGGGSPLEEQFF. Full variable domain (missing parts from reference TRBV11-1 and TRBJ2-1): EAEVAQSPRYKITEKSQAVAFWCDPISGHATLYWYRQILGQGPELLVQFQDESVVDDSQLPKDRFSAERLKGVDSTLKIQPAELGDSAMYLCASSLGGGSPLEEQFFGPGTRLTVL.

This chain uses TRBV11-2 with TRBJ2-7; 7 bases line up with TRBD2. Germline CDR1 reads SGHAT; CDR2 reads FQNNGV. The CDR3 runs 15 residues. The ends lost 5 bases at V and 5 bases at J; junction bases unmatched: 12. The CDR3 is CASSREVVSKNEQYF. For the CDR3, the DNA is TGTGCCAGCAGCCGGGAGGTTGTGTCCAAGAACGAGCAGTACTTC.

This chain joins TRBV18 and TRBJ2-2; 10 nucleotides line up with TRBD1. The CDR3 spans 19 residues. V lost 6 bases and J lost 2; bases outside the gene matches: 15. Germline-derived CDR1 and CDR2 are KGHSH and LQKENI. This CDR3 is CASSYLTGTGASNTGELFF. CDR3 nucleotide sequence: TGTGCCAGCTCGTATCTTACAGGGACAGGGGCGTCAAACACCGGGGAGCTGTTTTTT. The whole variable domain, filled in from reference TRBV18 and TRBJ2-2, reads NAGVMQNPRHLVRRRGQEARLRCSPMKGHSHVYWYRQLPEEGLKFMVYLQKENIIDESGMPKERFSAEFPKEGPSILRIQQVVRGDSAAYFCASSYLTGTGASNTGELFFGEGSRLTVL.

The V and J genes are TRBV5-6 and TRBJ1-1, with D hard to call. The V end lost 2 bases, the J end lost 1 base, and 9 bases lay between the germline ends. The CDR3 has 14 residues. Germline CDR1 reads SGHDT; CDR2 reads YYEEEE. CDR3 sequence: CASSFWWPNTEAFF. CDR3 sequence (DNA): TGTGCCAGCAGCTTTTGGTGGCCGAACACTGAAGCTTTCTTT.

The J gene is TRBJ2-1, the V gene TRBV14; D unresolved. The CDR3 extends over 16 amino acids. V gave up 3 bases and J gave up 0 bases, with 12 bases separating them. The germline V gene has CDR1 SGHDN and CDR2 FVKESK. The chain's CDR3 is CASSQPRLSSYNEQFF. DNA of the CDR3: TGTGCCAGCAGCCAGCCAAGATTGAGCTCCTACAATGAGCAGTTCTTC.

This chain links TRBV9 with TRBJ2-3; the D gene is possibly TRBD1 (6 bases). V dropped 4 bases and J dropped 5 bases, with 11 bases sitting between them. The CDR3 consists of 13 residues. Germline loops: CDR1 SGDLS, CDR2 YYNGEE. The CDR3 DNA reads TGTGCCAGCAGCTTTAGCAGGGGAGATACGCAGTATTTT. Its protein product is CASSFSRGDTQYF.